These T cell receptor beta chains were read from a single sample in a study of a mutant IDH1 vaccine in newly diagnosed glioma. These TCRs' antigens remain unknown. Clones were read by immunoSEQ multiplex PCR, and TCRdb kept only the in-frame ones, dropping some. This table holds approximately 60,000 clones, 65% to 90% found once. The sequences come from PBMCs, collected from a glioma patient whose treatment included an IDH1 peptide vaccine. These receptor sequences come from a woman between 18 and 29 years old with glioma. Some clones in this sample may be carry-over from other donors' samples. The CDR3 runs from the conserved cysteine through the conserved F or W. A D gene is named only where the DNA matches it firmly. Expanded clones get a size class; other rows say once, few or many, or leave the size out.

d_call	v_call	clone_size	j_call	cdr3_nt	cdr3_aa
TRBD2	TRBV7-7	NA	TRBJ2-5	TGTGCTAGCAGTTTAGCGGGAGGGCCGGGGGAGACCCAGTACTTC	CASSLAGGPGETQYF
NA	TRBV6-5	NA	TRBJ2-7	TGTGCCAGCAGTTACTCAGGGGATGCTGGTGACGAGCAGTACTTC	CASSYSGDAGDEQYF
NA	TRBV29-1	NA	TRBJ2-3	TGCAGCGTTGGACAACACAGTAGCACAGATACGCAGTATTTT	CSVGQHSSTDTQYF
TRBD1	TRBV6-5	once	TRBJ2-3	TGTGCCAGCAGCCCCGGGACAGGGTACACAGATACGCAGTATTTT	CASSPGTGYTDTQYF
NA	TRBV5-6	NA	TRBJ1-5	TGTGCCAGCAGCTATGGACGGCCCGATAGCAATCAGCCCCAGCATTTT	CASSYGRPDSNQPQHF
TRBD1	TRBV5-1	NA	TRBJ2-2	TGCGCCAGCAGCTCTTCCGGGACAGCAAACGCCGGGGAGCTGTTTTTT	CASSSSGTANAGELFF
TRBD2	TRBV9	NA	TRBJ2-2	TGTGCCAGCAGCGTAGTGGTAGGACTAGCGGGATTGAACACCGGGGAGCTGTTTTTT	CASSVVVGLAGLNTGELFF
TRBD2	TRBV5-5	NA	TRBJ2-5	TGTGCCAGCGACGTTCTAGCGGAGGAGACCCAGTACTTC	CASDVLAEETQYF
NA	TRBV6-4	few	TRBJ2-2	TGTGCCAGCAGTGAAGCAAACACCGGGGAGCTGTTTTTT	CASSEANTGELFF
NA	TRBV4-1	NA	TRBJ2-3	TGCGCCAGCAGCCCGGGGTCCCGAAGCACAGATACGCAGTATTTT	CASSPGSRSTDTQYF
NA	TRBV19	NA	TRBJ1-5	TGTGCCAGTAGTATTTTGGGTGGGGTTGGCAATCAGCCCCAGCATTTT	CASSILGGVGNQPQHF
NA	TRBV5-5	NA	TRBJ1-6	TGTGCCAGCAGCTTGAAGAATGGTTCACCCCTCCACTTT	CASSLKNGSPLHF
TRBD1	TRBV4-3	NA	TRBJ1-2	TGCGCCAGCAGCCAGGCGAGGACAGGGCTCTATGGCTACACCTTC	CASSQARTGLYGYTF
NA	TRBV7-2	NA	TRBJ1-5	TGTGCCAGCAGCTTAGGGGGGCAGAGCAATCAGCCCCAGCATTTT	CASSLGGQSNQPQHF
NA	TRBV5-1	NA	TRBJ1-2	TGCGCCAGCAGCCCGAACAGGGACGGCTACACCTTC	CASSPNRDGYTF
TRBD1	TRBV4-2	NA	TRBJ1-3	TGTGCCAGCAGCCAAAACCGTGGACAGGGCTCTGGAAACACCATATATTTT	CASSQNRGQGSGNTIYF
NA	TRBV2	few	TRBJ2-1	TGTGCCAGCAGGCAAGACAGATACAATGAGCAGTTCTTC	CASRQDRYNEQFF
TRBD1	TRBV19	NA	TRBJ2-7	TGTGCCAGTAGTTCCAGACAGGGAAGCGAGCAGTACTTC	CASSSRQGSEQYF
TRBD2	TRBV9	once	TRBJ2-1	TGTGCCAGCAGCGCCCGCGGGGAGGGGAGGCAGTTCTTC	CASSARGEGRQFF
NA	TRBV2	few	TRBJ2-6	TGTGCCAGCAGTGCGGAGGGAGGACCTGGGGCCAACGTCCTGACTTTC	CASSAEGGPGANVLTF
NA	TRBV10-3	NA	TRBJ1-1	TGTGTCGGGAGTTCTGGAGCTTTCTTT	CVGSSGAFF
NA	TRBV21-1	once	TRBJ2-4	TGTGCCAGCAGCTCCATTAGAGGGGGGTTAGCCAAAAACATTCAGTACTTC	CASSSIRGGLAKNIQYF
TRBD1	TRBV5-4	NA	TRBJ1-2	TGTGCCAGCAGGGCCGGGACAGCGCAACTCCGGAGCTATGGCTACACCTTC	CASRAGTAQLRSYGYTF
NA	TRBV6-1	NA	TRBJ1-4	TGTGCCAGCAGCCAAAGTCGGGGTCTGGGGGAAAAACTGTTTTTT	CASSQSRGLGEKLFF
TRBD1	TRBV9	NA	TRBJ1-2	TGTGCCAGCAGCGGTGAAAAGGACAGGTCTAACTATGGCTACACCTTC	CASSGEKDRSNYGYTF
NA	TRBV7-2	NA	TRBJ1-2	TGTGCCAGCAGCCGGGGGGTCTCTGGATCTAGCTATGGCTACACCTTC	CASSRGVSGSSYGYTF
NA	TRBV10-3	NA	TRBJ2-3	TGTGCCATCAGGGGTTCTAGCACAGATACGCAGTATTTT	CAIRGSSTDTQYF
NA	TRBV29-1	NA	TRBJ2-7	TGCAGCGTTGAGCAGGAGGGGCCCTACGAGCAGTACTTC	CSVEQEGPYEQYF
NA	TRBV18	NA	TRBJ1-1	TGTGCCAGCTCACCAGGAACTGAAGCTTTCTTT	CASSPGTEAFF
NA	TRBV7-8	once	TRBJ2-3	TGTGCCAGCATCCGGATCCTCAACCCCGCAGATACGCAGTATTTT	CASIRILNPADTQYF
NA	TRBV25-1	once	TRBJ1-5	TGTGCCAGCAGTGCCCGCGGATCTGGAAATCAGCCCCAGCATTTT	CASSARGSGNQPQHF
NA	TRBV7-9	NA	TRBJ2-2	TGTGCCAGCAGCTTAGTACAGACCGGGGAGCTGTTTTTT	CASSLVQTGELFF
NA	TRBV5-1	NA	TRBJ2-7	TGCGCCAGCAGCTTGGAACGCAGGGTGGGCGAGCAGTACTTC	CASSLERRVGEQYF
TRBD1	TRBV6-6	NA	TRBJ2-2	TGTGCCAGCAGCAAGGACAGGGGAGAGACCGGGGAGCTGTTTTTT	CASSKDRGETGELFF
TRBD1	TRBV19	NA	TRBJ1-4	TGTGCCAGTACTCGGACAGGGGGCTATGAAAAACTGTTTTTT	CASTRTGGYEKLFF
NA	TRBV29-1	NA	TRBJ2-4	TGCAGCGTCGGGTTCCAAAACATTCAGTACTTC	CSVGFQNIQYF
TRBD1	TRBV30	large	TRBJ1-4	TGTGCCTGGAGTGTACAGGGACAGGGGGCTGAAAAACTGTTTTTT	CAWSVQGQGAEKLFF
NA	TRBV9	NA	TRBJ2-3	TGTGCCAGCAGCGTAGATCTTAGCACAGATACGCAGTATTTT	CASSVDLSTDTQYF
NA	TRBV19	NA	TRBJ1-1	TGTGCCAGTAGTTTAGACTCCCAGAACACTGAAGCTTTCTTT	CASSLDSQNTEAFF
TRBD2	TRBV7-8	NA	TRBJ2-7	TGTGCCGGCAGCCCTAGCGGGCTGGTCTACGAGCAGTACTTC	CAGSPSGLVYEQYF
NA	TRBV6-5	NA	TRBJ2-2	TGTGCCGTGAAGGAACAGTCGAGGACCGGGGAGCTGTTTTTT	CAVKEQSRTGELFF
NA	TRBV2	NA	TRBJ2-1	TGTGCCAGCAGTGATCGGGGTTCCTACAATGAGCAGTTCTTC	CASSDRGSYNEQFF
NA	TRBV7-9	NA	TRBJ2-4	TGTGCCAGCAGCTTAGCTGGGGGGAGAGGAGACATTCAGTACTTC	CASSLAGGRGDIQYF
TRBD2	TRBV5-1	NA	TRBJ2-3	TGCGCCAGCAGCCTCCTAGCGGACCGCACAGATACGCAGTATTTT	CASSLLADRTDTQYF
TRBD1	TRBV7-2	NA	TRBJ2-7	TGTGCCAGCAGCCACGGGACAGGGTACTACGAGCAGTACTTC	CASSHGTGYYEQYF
NA	TRBV9	few	TRBJ1-4	TGTGCCAGCAGCGTCCGGGACACCGGGGCCGAAAAACTGTTTTTT	CASSVRDTGAEKLFF
NA	TRBV29-1	NA	TRBJ2-1	TGCAGCGTTGCGGTTGGCGGTACCTACAATGAGCATTTCTTC	CSVAVGGTYNEHFF
TRBD1	TRBV6-5	NA	TRBJ2-7	TGTGCCAGCAGTTTACTCCCAGGGGGTGTTAATAGCGAGCAGTACTTC	CASSLLPGGVNSEQYF